This T cell receptor (beta chain) is drawn from a study of T cells in Graves' hyperthyroidism and ophthalmopathy. Study-wide findings and caveats: Among thyroid clonotypes expanded above 0.001, most also appeared in blood.

About this clonotype itself: Its antigen is undetermined.

Amplification of TCR beta CDR3 regions was performed using RNA transcripts as template. The primer set for the first-round RT-PCR of the TCR CDR3 was HTBI. TCRdb re-derived calls from the multiplex PCR reads in MiXCR, one entry per CDR3 protein. Of 400,000 to 500,000 distinct CDR3 sequences detected, 13% to 15% appear once; the ten largest clones hold about a sixth. Germline CDR1 reads SNHLY; CDR2 reads FYNNEI. Trimming took 8 bases from V and 5 from J, leaving 16 bases between them. The CDR3 contains 14 residues. The sequence derives from a woman younger than 35 with Graves' hyperthyroidism. Input material: blood. This chain joins TRBV2 and TRBJ2-1; TRBD1 or TRBD2 may be the D gene (6 bases each). The CDR3 DNA reads TGTGCCAGCTGGGGGGCGGGGAGTAACAATGAGCAGTTCTTC. This translates into CASWGAGSNNEQFF.